The 32 T cell receptor beta chains below all came from one sample that was sequenced in a study of CD8 T cells in ankylosing spondylitis. TCRdb used MiXCR to reprocess the 5' RACE reads, holding one entry per CDR3 protein. The table lists some 250,000 distinct CDR3 sequences, roughly a quarter of them singletons. The material sequenced was blood, either unsorted or a sorted T cell fraction (not recorded which). Every receptor here comes from a male donor with ankylosing spondylitis or in good health (not recorded which).

This clonotype showed up many times. The chain has TRBV12-3 or TRBV12-4 and TRBJ2-7; the D is unclear. V lost 6 bases to trimming and J lost 9 bases, with 24 bases between them. The CDR3 is 15 amino acids. The CDR3 here is CASSPKRLPATGQYF. In DNA, the CDR3 is TGTGCCAGCAGCCCCAAAAGGCTTCCAGCCACGGGGCAGTACTTC.

This clonotype was seen many times. This chain uses TRBV15 with TRBJ2-3; either TRBD1 or TRBD2 may supply D (5 bases each). Per germline, CDR1 LNHNV and CDR2 YYDKDF (reference sequence). Trimming pared 7 bases from V and 2 bases from J, leaving 16 bases between. The CDR3 contains 15 residues. This CDR3 reads CATTPGGRTTDTQYF. The DNA of the CDR3 is TGTGCCACCACCCCTGGGGGTAGGACCACAGATACGCAGTATTTT.

The rearrangement links TRBV7-9 to TRBJ1-1; D possibly corresponds to TRBD1 (5 bases). Germline values: CDR1 SEHNR, CDR2 FQNEAQ (reference sequence). The CDR3 has 15 residues. V dropped 5 bases and J dropped 0 bases, with 13 bases sitting between them. CDR3 in amino acids: CASSRGGRVNTEAFF. CDR3 DNA sequence: TGTGCCAGCAGCCGTGGTGGCAGGGTGAACACTGAAGCTTTCTTT.

This clonotype was counted at least ten times. The chain joins TRBV12-3 or TRBV12-4 to TRBJ1-5; no clear D. The ends were cut back, 3 bases at V and 2 bases at J, with 14 bases in the middle. The CDR3 consists of 16 residues. CDR3 nucleotides: TGTGCCAGCAGTTTCGACCTAGACATCGGCAATCAGCCCCAGCATTTT. Translating gives CASSFDLDIGNQPQHF.

The rearrangement joins TRBV11-2 to TRBJ2-1; possibly TRBD2 for D (5 bases). Deletions cut 2 bases from V and 11 bases from J, with 7 bases between. The germline gives CDR1 SGHAT, CDR2 FQNNGV. The CDR3 runs to 11 residues. This CDR3 reads CASSLSGKQFF. The CDR3 coding sequence is TGTGCCAGCAGCTTATCGGGGAAGCAGTTCTTC.

Points on this clonotype: The junction does not match germline at one end; this may be a read error. V usage is TRBV24-1 and J usage is TRBJ2-1, with D possibly TRBD1 on 5 matching bases. CDR1 and CDR2 (germline): KGHDR, SFDVKD. The CDR3 totals 14 residues. The CDR3: CATSDQRTGNGQFF. In DNA form, the CDR3 reads TGTGCCACCAGTGATCAAAGAACAGGAAATGGGCAGTTCTTC.

The table lists this clonotype with many counts. The genes are TRBV29-1 and TRBJ2-7, with no clear D. Germline loops: CDR1 SQVTM, CDR2 ANQGSEA. Deletions cut 6 bases from V and 3 bases from J, with 12 bases between. The CDR3 contains 12 residues. The CDR3, as DNA: TGCAGCGTGCAGGCACCCAACTACGAGCAGTACTTC. Translating it yields CSVQAPNYEQYF.

The table lists this clonotype with many counts. This chain links TRBV12-3 or TRBV12-4 with TRBJ1-2; 9 bases match TRBD1. V shed 5 bases and J 6 bases; nucleotides not matched to a gene: 10. The CDR3 spans 15 residues. The CDR3, as DNA: TGTGCCAGCAGTCTCCAGGGACAGGGAAATGATGGCTACACCTTC. Translated, it gives CASSLQGQGNDGYTF.

This clonotype was picked up a small number of times. One end of the junction varies from germline; a read error may be responsible. This sequence joins TRBV5-1 and TRBJ2-1, with D tentatively TRBD2 (5 bases). CDR1 and CDR2 from the germline V gene are SGHRS and YFSETQ. The CDR3 length is 13 residues. CDR3 coding DNA: TGTGCCAGCAGCTTAGTCGGAGGCAATGAGCAGTTCTTC. Amino acid sequence: CASSLVGGNEQFF.

The chain recombines TRBV2 with TRBJ2-3; D possibly corresponds to TRBD1 (5 bases). The CDR3 is made up of 13 amino acids. The V and J ends lost 3 bases and 6 bases respectively, with 10 bases between them. Germline V CDR1 and CDR2: SNHLY, FYNNEI. CDR3 region: CASSDPGADTQYF. CDR3 in DNA: TGTGCCAGCAGTGATCCTGGGGCGGATACGCAGTATTTT. Filled out from reference TRBV2 and TRBJ2-3, the complete variable domain reads EPEVTQTPSHQVTQMGQEVILRCVPISNHLYFYWYRQILGQKVEFLVSFYNNEISEKSEIFDDQFSVERPDGSNFTLKIRSTKLEDSAMYFCASSDPGADTQYFGPGTRLTVL.

This clonotype was observed a handful of times. The chain joins TRBV5-6 to TRBJ2-7; 9 positions match TRBD2. Trimming took 5 bases from V and 0 from J; bases not matched to a gene: 9. The CDR3 runs 16 residues. Germline CDR1 is SGHDT and CDR2 is YYEEEE. This CDR3 is CASSPQPGLASYEQYF. The CDR3 coding sequence is TGTGCCAGCAGTCCTCAACCGGGACTAGCCTCCTACGAGCAGTACTTC.

The chain is built from TRBV12-3 or TRBV12-4 and TRBJ1-1; D is ambiguous. This CDR3 comprises 11 residues. V lost 6 bases and J lost 8, with 10 bases in between. The CDR3 loop is CASRAGGEAFF. The CDR3 DNA is TGTGCCAGCAGGGCGGGTGGCGAAGCTTTCTTT.

This clonotype was detected ten times or more. V gene TRBV20-1 combines with J gene TRBJ2-3; D is undetermined. The CDR3 has 16 residues. Looked up from germline, CDR1 is DFQATT and CDR2 is SNEGSKA (reference sequence). Trimming left V 5 bases short and J 1 base short, with 19 bases between. The CDR3: CSAPPGPLVGTDTQYF. CDR3 coding DNA: TGCAGTGCTCCTCCAGGACCCCTGGTGGGCACAGATACGCAGTATTTT.

The chain carries TRBV4-2 and TRBJ2-3, with a possible D match to TRBD2 (5 bases). CDR3 length: 15 residues. V gave up 3 bases and J gave up 0 bases, with 10 bases separating them. Germline lookup yields CDR1 LGHNA and CDR2 YNFKEQ. In DNA form, the CDR3 reads TGTGCCAGCAGCCAGGCCGGGAAGAGCACAGATACGCAGTATTTT. It encodes CASSQAGKSTDTQYF.

This clonotype appeared many times. The rearrangement joins TRBV7-9 to TRBJ2-5; 9 nucleotides line up with TRBD2. The length of the CDR3 is 16 residues. Germline V CDR1 and CDR2: SEHNR, FQNEAQ (reference sequence). V was pared by 2 bases and J by 4 bases, with 8 bases of the junction left unmatched. The CDR3: CASSLSGAGGSETQYF. The CDR3 DNA reads as TGTGCCAGCAGCTTATCTGGAGCGGGGGGTTCAGAGACCCAGTACTTC. The variable domain in full, with the rest retrieved from reference TRBV7-9 and TRBJ2-5, is DTGVSQNPRHKITKRGQNVTFRCDPISEHNRLYWYRQTLGQGPEFLTYFQNEAQLEKSRLLSDRFSAERPKGSFSTLEIQRTEQGDSAMYLCASSLSGAGGSETQYFGPGTRLLVL.

This clonotype came up a few times. This chain connects TRBV20-1 to TRBJ2-5, with a tentative D call TRBD2 (7 bases). Trimming shortened V by 8 bases and J by 5 bases, and 15 bases separated the two germline ends. This CDR3 spans 12 amino acids. Germline assignment: CDR1 DFQATT and CDR2 SNEGSKA (reference sequence). CDR3 sequence (DNA): TGCAGTACCCGTGGGGGGGCGGAGACCCAGTACTTC. This encodes CSTRGGAETQYF.

This clonotype was found many times. The V call is TRBV6-5, the J call TRBJ2-3, with D possibly TRBD2 on 5 matching bases. The CDR3 spans 12 residues. Germline loops: CDR1 MNHEY, CDR2 SVGAGI. V lost 4 bases to trimming and J lost 6 bases, with 8 bases between them. The CDR3 is CASSSEGDTQYF. The CDR3 region has the DNA TGTGCCAGCAGTTCCGAGGGCGATACGCAGTATTTT.

There are a few counts of this clonotype. This chain uses TRBV20-1 with TRBJ2-7; tentative D call: TRBD1 (6 bases). Germline V gene data show CDR1 as DFQATT and CDR2 as SNEGSKA (reference sequence). The CDR3 has 14 residues. V was clipped by 3 bases and J by 4 bases, with 16 bases between them. This CDR3 reads CSARSYREPYEQYF. The DNA of the CDR3 is TGCAGTGCTAGGTCTTACAGGGAACCGTACGAGCAGTACTTC.

The V gene is TRBV29-1, the J gene TRBJ2-5; TRBD2 is a possible D gene (5 bases). Germline assignment: CDR1 SQVTM and CDR2 ANQGSEA. The V and J ends lost 4 bases and 2 bases respectively, with 8 bases between them. The CDR3 has 12 residues. CDR3 DNA sequence: TGCAGCGTTGCCGGGATTCAAGAGACCCAGTACTTC. Protein product: CSVAGIQETQYF.

This clonotype was seen ten or more times. This rearrangement joins TRBV20-1 to TRBJ2-5; 8 bases agree with TRBD2. Germline V gives CDR1 DFQATT, CDR2 SNEGSKA (reference sequence). CDR3 length: 14 amino acids. J lost 2 bases, V lost 5 bases, and 7 bases had no gene match. The CDR3 here is CSAPKASGQETQYF. Written as DNA, the CDR3 is TGCAGTGCTCCTAAAGCTAGCGGGCAAGAGACCCAGTACTTC.

V usage is TRBV18 and J usage is TRBJ2-5; the match to TRBD1 covers 10 bases. The CDR3 runs to 15 residues. The germline V gene encodes CDR1 KGHSH and CDR2 LQKENI. V shed 4 bases and J 3 bases; nucleotides not matched to a gene: 5. This CDR3 is CASSLRTGGEETQYF. The DNA for the CDR3 is TGTGCCAGCTCACTTCGGACAGGGGGAGAAGAGACCCAGTACTTC.

V usage is TRBV20-1 and J usage is TRBJ2-2; D uncertain. Germline CDR1 reads DFQATT; CDR2 reads SNEGSKA (reference sequence). The V and J ends lost 0 bases and 8 bases respectively, with 10 bases between them. The CDR3 totals 13 residues. The CDR3 sequence: CSARDRSEGELFF. The CDR3 DNA is TGCAGTGCTAGAGATAGGTCGGAGGGGGAGCTGTTTTTT.

In this sample, this clonotype turned up many times. This chain joins TRBV12-3 or TRBV12-4 and TRBJ2-7, with D perhaps TRBD1 (6 bases). V was pared by 4 bases and J by 4 bases, with 14 bases between. This CDR3 region has 14 residues. The DNA of the CDR3 is TGTGCCAGCAGTTATCAGGGGTTGGGGTACGAGCAGTACTTC. It is translated as CASSYQGLGYEQYF.

This clonotype was seen repeatedly, ten times or more. V is TRBV20-1 and J is TRBJ2-2; D unclear. Between the trimmed V and J ends, which lost 5 bases and 2 bases, there was a span of 9 bases. There are 13 residues in the CDR3. Germline CDR1 is DFQATT and CDR2 is SNEGSKA (reference sequence). The CDR3 protein is CSASRPNTGELFF. The CDR3 DNA is TGCAGTGCTTCAAGGCCAAACACCGGGGAGCTGTTTTTT.

The chain carries TRBV7-9 and TRBJ2-6, with a weak D call TRBD2 (6 bases). The CDR3 length is 14 residues. The V gene lost 4 bases and the J gene lost 8 bases, with 12 bases spanning the gap. Germline V gene data show CDR1 as SEHNR and CDR2 as FQNEAQ (reference sequence). The CDR3 loop is CASSSIGGTNVLTF. The CDR3 DNA is TGTGCCAGCAGCTCAATTGGAGGGACCAACGTCCTGACTTTC.

This clonotype came up many times. This chain joins TRBV12-3 or TRBV12-4 and TRBJ1-2; D may be TRBD1 (5 bases). This CDR3 contains 13 residues. With 4 bases removed from V and 13 bases from J, the gap between germline ends came to 19 bases. The CDR3 DNA reads TGTGCCAGCAGTTCGGGACCGCCGATGAGCTGCACCTTC. This gives the protein CASSSGPPMSCTF.

V usage is TRBV3-1 and J usage is TRBJ1-1; TRBD1 matches 8 bases. The germline V gene has CDR1 LGHDT and CDR2 YNNKEL (reference sequence). This CDR3 has 13 amino acids. Unmatched junction bases numbered 5, after V lost 1 base and J lost 10 bases. The CDR3 nucleotides read TGTGCCAGCAGCCAAGGGACAGGGAAGGCAGCTTTCTTT. This encodes CASSQGTGKAAFF.

As to this clonotype: A read error may account for a junction end that differs from germline. The chain has TRBV18 and TRBJ2-2; TRBD1 matches 8 bases. The CDR3 length is 15 residues. The germline V gene encodes CDR1 KGHSH and CDR2 LQKENI. CDR3 nucleotides: TGTGCCAGCTCACCCTCGGGACAGGTCACCGGGGGGCTGTTTTTT. Its translation: CASSPSGQVTGGLFF.

There are a few counts of this clonotype. V gene TRBV7-9 combines with J gene TRBJ2-3; either TRBD1 or TRBD2 may fit D (5 bases each). CDR3 length: 15 amino acids. V lost 7 bases to trimming and J lost 3 bases, with 17 bases between them. Germline CDR1 SEHNR, CDR2 FQNEAQ (reference sequence). CDR3 sequence reads: CASNPGRGRTDTQYF. CDR3 sequence (DNA): TGTGCCAGCAACCCCGGTCGGGGCCGGACAGATACGCAGTATTTT.

The chain joins TRBV3-1 to TRBJ2-1; 8 bases map to TRBD1. This CDR3 has 14 residues. V shed 4 bases and J 8 bases; nucleotides not matched to a gene: 7. CDR1 LGHDT and CDR2 YNNKEL come from the germline V gene (reference sequence). The CDR3: CASSPDRGGDEQFF. The DNA of the CDR3 is TGTGCCAGCAGCCCAGACAGGGGTGGTGATGAGCAGTTCTTC.

This clonotype has a count of ten or more. This chain connects TRBV12-3 or TRBV12-4 to TRBJ2-1, with 8 bases aligning to TRBD1. V dropped 6 bases and J dropped 4; count of bases not matched to a gene: 8. The CDR3 is 15 amino acids. The CDR3, as DNA: TGTGCCAGCAGCCATGGGACAGGAGCTTACAATGAGCAGTTCTTC. It yields the protein CASSHGTGAYNEQFF.

The sample holds a few counts of this clonotype. The chain couples TRBV5-1 to TRBJ2-3; D not resolved. This CDR3 has 15 amino acids. Trimming pared 0 bases from V and 0 bases from J, leaving 8 bases between. Looked up from germline, CDR1 is SGHRS and CDR2 is YFSETQ. This CDR3 is CASSLVGRSTDTQYF. As DNA, the CDR3 is TGCGCCAGCAGCTTGGTAGGCAGGAGCACAGATACGCAGTATTTT.